This TCR beta chain was documented in a study of T cell repertoires in cytomegalovirus infection. A remark on this clonotype: Its antigen is not known.

MiXCR, applied by TCRdb to the reads, yields one record per CDR3 protein. The sample includes 640,000 or so distinct CDR3 sequences, roughly 36% of them seen just once. Germline-derived CDR1 and CDR2 are MNHEY and SMNVEV (reference sequence). This CDR3 contains 18 residues. With V trimmed by 4 bases and J by 1 base, 13 bases remained unmatched. The rearrangement joins TRBV27 to TRBJ2-1, with 7 bases identical to TRBD1. Sequenced material: cultured PBMCs, taken from culture after CMV antigen stimulation. This clonotype was obtained from a human donor in good health (CMV status not recorded). Some clones in this sample may be carry-over from other donors' samples. The CDR3 loop reads CASSSTQGVVFSYNEQFF. The CDR3 region has the DNA TGTGCCAGCAGTTCAACCCAGGGGGTCGTATTTTCCTACAATGAGCAGTTCTTC.